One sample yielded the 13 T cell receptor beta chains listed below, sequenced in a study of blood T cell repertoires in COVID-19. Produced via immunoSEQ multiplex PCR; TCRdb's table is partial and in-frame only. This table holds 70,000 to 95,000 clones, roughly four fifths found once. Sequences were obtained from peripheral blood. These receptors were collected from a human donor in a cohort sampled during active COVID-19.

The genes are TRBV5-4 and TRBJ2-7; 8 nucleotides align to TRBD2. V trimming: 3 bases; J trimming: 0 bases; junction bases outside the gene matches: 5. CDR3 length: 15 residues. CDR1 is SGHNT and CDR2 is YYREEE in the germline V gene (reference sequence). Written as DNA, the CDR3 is TGTGCCAGCAGCTCCCGGGGGGGGAGCTCCTACGAGCAGTACTTC. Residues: CASSSRGGSSYEQYF. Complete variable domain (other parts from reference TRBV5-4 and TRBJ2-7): ETGVTQSPTHLIKTRGQQVTLRCSSQSGHNTVSWYQQALGQGPQFIFQYYREEENGRGNFPPRFSGLQFPNYSSELNVNALELDDSALYLCASSSRGGSSYEQYFGPGTRLTVT.

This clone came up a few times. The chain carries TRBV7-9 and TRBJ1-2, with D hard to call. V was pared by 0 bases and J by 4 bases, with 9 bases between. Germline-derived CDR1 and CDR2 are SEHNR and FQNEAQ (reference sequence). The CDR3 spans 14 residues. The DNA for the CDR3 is TGTGCCAGCAGCTTAGCCCAGGAATTCTATGGCTACACCTTC. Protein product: CASSLAQEFYGYTF.

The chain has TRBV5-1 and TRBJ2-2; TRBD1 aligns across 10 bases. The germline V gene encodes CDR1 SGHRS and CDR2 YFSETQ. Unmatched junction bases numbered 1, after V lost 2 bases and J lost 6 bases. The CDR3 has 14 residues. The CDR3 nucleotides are TGCGCCAGCAGCTTCGGGACAGGGGCCGGGGAGCTGTTTTTT. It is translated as CASSFGTGAGELFF.

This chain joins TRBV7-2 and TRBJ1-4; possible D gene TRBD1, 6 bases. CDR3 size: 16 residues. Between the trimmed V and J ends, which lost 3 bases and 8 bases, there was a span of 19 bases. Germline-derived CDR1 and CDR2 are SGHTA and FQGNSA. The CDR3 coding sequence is TGTGCCAGCAGCTTTGGGACCAGGGGCAGGGGAGAAAAACTGTTTTTT. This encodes CASSFGTRGRGEKLFF.

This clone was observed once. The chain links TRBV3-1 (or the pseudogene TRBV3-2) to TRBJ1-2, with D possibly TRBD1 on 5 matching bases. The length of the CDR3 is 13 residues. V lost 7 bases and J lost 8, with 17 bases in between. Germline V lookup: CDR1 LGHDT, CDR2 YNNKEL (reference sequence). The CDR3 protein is CASTLGQGGGYTF. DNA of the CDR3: TGTGCCAGCACCCTAGGCCAGGGAGGAGGCTACACCTTC.

CDR3: CASRDRDRGSNEQFF. The CDR3 DNA follows: TGCGCCAGCAGGGACCGGGACAGAGGCAGCAATGAGCAGTTCTTC. The chain combines TRBV10-2 with TRBJ2-1, with 7 bases fitting TRBD1. V lost 6 bases and J lost 6; bases outside the gene matches: 11. CDR1 is WSHSY, CDR2 SAAADI, per germline. The CDR3 has 15 amino acids.

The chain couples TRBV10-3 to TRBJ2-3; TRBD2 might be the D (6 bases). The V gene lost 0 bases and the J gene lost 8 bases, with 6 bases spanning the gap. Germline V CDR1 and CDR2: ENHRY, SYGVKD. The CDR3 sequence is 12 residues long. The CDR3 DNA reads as TGTGCCATCAGTGAGTCGGGAGGTACGCAGTATTTT. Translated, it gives CAISESGGTQYF.

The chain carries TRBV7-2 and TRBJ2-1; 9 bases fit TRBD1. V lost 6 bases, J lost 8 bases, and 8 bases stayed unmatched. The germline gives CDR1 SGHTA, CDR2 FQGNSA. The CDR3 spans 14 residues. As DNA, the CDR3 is TGTGCCAGCAGTTACGGACAGGGGAATTATGAGCAGTTCTTC. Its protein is CASSYGQGNYEQFF.

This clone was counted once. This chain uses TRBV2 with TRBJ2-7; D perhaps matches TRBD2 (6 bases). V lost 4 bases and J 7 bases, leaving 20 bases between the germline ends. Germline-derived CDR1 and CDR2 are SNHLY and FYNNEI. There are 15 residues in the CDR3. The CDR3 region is CASSAEAPRLGEQYF. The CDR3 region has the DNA TGTGCCAGCAGTGCAGAAGCCCCGCGACTAGGAGAGCAGTACTTC.

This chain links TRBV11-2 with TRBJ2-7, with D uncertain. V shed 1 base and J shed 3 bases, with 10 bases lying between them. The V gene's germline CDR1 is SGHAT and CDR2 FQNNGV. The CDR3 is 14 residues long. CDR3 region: CASSLVFTYYEQYF. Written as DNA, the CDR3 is TGTGCCAGCAGCTTAGTTTTCACCTACTACGAGCAGTACTTC.

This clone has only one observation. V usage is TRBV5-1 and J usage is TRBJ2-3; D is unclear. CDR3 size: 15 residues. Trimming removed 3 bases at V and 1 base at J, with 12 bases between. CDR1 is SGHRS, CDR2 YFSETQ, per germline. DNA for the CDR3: TGCGCCAGCAGCTGGCTAGAGACGGGCACAGATACGCAGTATTTT. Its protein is CASSWLETGTDTQYF.

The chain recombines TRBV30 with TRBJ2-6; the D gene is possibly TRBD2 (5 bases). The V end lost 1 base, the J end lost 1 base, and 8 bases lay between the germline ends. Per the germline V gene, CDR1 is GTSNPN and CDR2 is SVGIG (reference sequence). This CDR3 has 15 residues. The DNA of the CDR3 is TGTGCCTGGAGTGAGACTAAGTCTGGGGCCAACGTCCTGACTTTC. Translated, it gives CAWSETKSGANVLTF.

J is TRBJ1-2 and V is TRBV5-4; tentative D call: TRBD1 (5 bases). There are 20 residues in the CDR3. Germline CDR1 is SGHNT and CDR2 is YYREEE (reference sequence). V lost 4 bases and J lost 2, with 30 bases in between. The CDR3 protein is CASSGPPGLFANFENYGYTF. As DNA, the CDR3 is TGTGCCAGCAGCGGCCCCCCAGGGCTGTTCGCCAACTTCGAGAACTATGGCTACACCTTC.